A single sample is the source of the 8 T cell receptor beta chains below, sequenced in a study of CD8 T cells in ankylosing spondylitis. TCRdb re-analysed the 5' RACE reads in MiXCR, keeping a single row per CDR3 protein. Among 200,000 to 250,000 distinct CDR3 sequences, 8% to 11% were seen once, and the ten largest hold around 3%. The sample comprised blood, either unsorted or a sorted T cell fraction (not recorded which). These receptors were obtained from a male donor with ankylosing spondylitis or in good health (not recorded which).

This clonotype was counted at least ten times. The chain carries TRBV6-4 and TRBJ2-2; D might be TRBD1 (6 bases). Per germline, CDR1 MRHNA and CDR2 SNTAGT. This CDR3 comprises 15 residues. V was shortened by 0 bases and J by 1 base, with 6 bases between the two germline ends. The chain's CDR3 is CASSDSTGNTGELFF. CDR3 nucleotides: TGTGCCAGCAGTGACTCGACAGGGAACACCGGGGAGCTGTTTTTT.

In its sample, this clonotype was seen many times. The chain couples TRBV12-3 or TRBV12-4 to TRBJ2-7, with 8 bases matching TRBD1. V shed 3 bases and J 3 bases; nucleotides not matched to a gene: 7. CDR3 length equals 15 residues. CDR3 residues: CASSFGKGQVYEQYF. The CDR3 DNA is TGTGCCAGCAGTTTCGGGAAGGGACAGGTCTACGAGCAGTACTTC.

This clonotype appeared a few times. The chain links TRBV12-5 to TRBJ2-1; D not resolved. V was cut by 7 bases and J by 5 bases, with 12 bases left in between. Looked up from germline, CDR1 is LGHNT and CDR2 is FRNRAP. The length of the CDR3 is 13 residues. CDR3 in amino acids: CASASTVNNEQFF. CDR3 bases: TGTGCTAGTGCCTCGACGGTTAACAATGAGCAGTTCTTC.

In its sample, this clonotype was seen many times. The chain employs TRBV13 and TRBJ2-3; D possibly uses TRBD1 or TRBD2 (5 bases each). Germline V gene data show CDR1 as PRHDT and CDR2 as FYEKMQ (reference sequence). Trimming cost V 4 bases and J 9 bases, with 14 bases left between them. This CDR3 spans 13 amino acids. The CDR3 here is CASSSRVGDTQYF. The CDR3 DNA reads as TGTGCCAGCAGCTCCCGGGTCGGGGACACGCAGTATTTT.

This clonotype was seen many times. The chain joins TRBV19 to TRBJ2-3; possibly TRBD1 or TRBD2 for D (5 bases each). Germline CDR1 reads LNHDA; CDR2 reads SQIVND (reference sequence). CDR3 length equals 16 residues. The V end lost 4 bases, the J end lost 10 bases, and 24 bases lay between the germline ends. In DNA form, the CDR3 reads TGTGCCAGTAGTAGAGCCCCCGGGACCTCCGAGCGCGCGCAGTATTTT. Translation: CASSRAPGTSERAQYF.

Ten or more counts support this clonotype. The chain carries TRBV4-2 and TRBJ2-3; 10 nucleotides align to TRBD2. From germline, CDR1 is LGHNA and CDR2 YNFKEQ. V lost 6 bases, J lost 3 bases, and 6 bases stayed unmatched. CDR3 length: 15 residues. CDR3 loop: CASSIGSGGTDTQYF. In DNA form, the CDR3 reads TGTGCCAGCAGTATAGGTAGCGGGGGGACAGATACGCAGTATTTT.

This clonotype was recorded at least ten times. The junction does not match germline at one end; this may be a read error. This sequence joins TRBV30 and TRBJ2-3; TRBD2 might be the D (5 bases). The CDR3 is made up of 13 amino acids. Germline values: CDR1 GTSNPN, CDR2 SVGIG (reference sequence). The CDR3 DNA follows: TGTGCTTGGACTGCCGGCAGGACAGATACGCAGTATTTT. Translation gives CAWTAGRTDTQYF.

This chain links TRBV5-1 with TRBJ1-1, with TRBD1 matching 7 bases. CDR1 and CDR2 (germline): SGHRS, YFSETQ. With V trimmed by 1 base and J by 4 bases, 4 bases remained unmatched. This CDR3 region has 14 residues. In DNA form, the CDR3 reads TGCGCCAGCAGCTTGACAGGGGATGGCACTGAAGCTTTCTTT. Translated, it gives CASSLTGDGTEAFF.